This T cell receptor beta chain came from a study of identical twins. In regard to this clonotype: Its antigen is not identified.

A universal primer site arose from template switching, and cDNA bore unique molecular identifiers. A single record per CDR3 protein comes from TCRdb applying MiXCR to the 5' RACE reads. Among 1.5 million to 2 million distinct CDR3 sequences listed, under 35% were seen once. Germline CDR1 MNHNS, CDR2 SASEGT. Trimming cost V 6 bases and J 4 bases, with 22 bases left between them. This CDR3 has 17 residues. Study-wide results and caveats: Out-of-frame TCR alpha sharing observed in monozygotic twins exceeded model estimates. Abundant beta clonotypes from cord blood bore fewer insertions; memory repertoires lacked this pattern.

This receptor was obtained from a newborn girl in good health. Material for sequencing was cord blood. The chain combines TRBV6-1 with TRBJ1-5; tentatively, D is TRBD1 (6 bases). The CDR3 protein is CASRGTNTGLRNQPQHF. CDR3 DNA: TGTGCCAGCAGGGGGACTAATACAGGGTTACGGAATCAGCCCCAGCATTTT.